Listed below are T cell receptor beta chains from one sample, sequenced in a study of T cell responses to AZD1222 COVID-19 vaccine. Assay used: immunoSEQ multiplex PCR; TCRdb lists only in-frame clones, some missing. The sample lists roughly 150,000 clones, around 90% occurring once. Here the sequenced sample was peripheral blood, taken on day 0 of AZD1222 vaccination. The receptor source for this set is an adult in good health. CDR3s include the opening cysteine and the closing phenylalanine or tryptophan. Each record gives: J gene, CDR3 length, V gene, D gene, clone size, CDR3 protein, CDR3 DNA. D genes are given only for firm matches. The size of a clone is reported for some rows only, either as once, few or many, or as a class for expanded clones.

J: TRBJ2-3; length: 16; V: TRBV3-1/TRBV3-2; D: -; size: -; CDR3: CASSQDQPKRTDTQYF; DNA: TGTGCCAGCAGCCAAGATCAGCCGAAGAGAACAGATACGCAGTATTTT
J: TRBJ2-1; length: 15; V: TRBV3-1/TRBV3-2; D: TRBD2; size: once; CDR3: CASSPLAGVYNEQFF; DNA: TGTGCCAGCAGCCCTCTAGCGGGAGTCTACAATGAGCAGTTCTTC
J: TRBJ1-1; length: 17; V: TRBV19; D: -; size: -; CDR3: CASSPRGSGKGNTEAFF; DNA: TGTGCCAGTAGCCCGAGAGGGTCAGGGAAGGGGAACACTGAAGCTTTCTTT
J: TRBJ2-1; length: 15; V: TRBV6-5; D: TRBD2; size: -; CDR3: CATWGGLVRRNEQFF; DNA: TGTGCCACCTGGGGGGGTTTGGTGAGGCGGAATGAGCAGTTCTTC
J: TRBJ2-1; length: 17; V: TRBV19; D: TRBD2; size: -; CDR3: CASSPPGLAVGYNEQFF; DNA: TGTGCCAGTAGTCCGCCAGGACTAGCGGTGGGCTACAATGAGCAGTTCTTC
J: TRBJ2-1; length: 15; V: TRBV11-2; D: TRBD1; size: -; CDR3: CASSLGTGGVYEQFF; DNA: TGTGCCAGCAGCCTAGGGACAGGGGGCGTGTATGAGCAGTTCTTC
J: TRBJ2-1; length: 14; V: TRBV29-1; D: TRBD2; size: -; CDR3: CSVDSGRVRNEQFF; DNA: TGCAGCGTTGATAGCGGGAGGGTCCGCAATGAGCAGTTCTTC
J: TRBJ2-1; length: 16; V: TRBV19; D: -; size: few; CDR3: CASREHPGESYNEQFF; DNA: TGTGCCAGTAGGGAACATCCGGGAGAGTCCTACAATGAGCAGTTCTTC
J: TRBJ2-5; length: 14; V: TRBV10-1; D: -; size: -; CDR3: CASNLDWNQETQYF; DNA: TGCGCCAGCAACTTGGACTGGAACCAAGAGACCCAGTACTTC
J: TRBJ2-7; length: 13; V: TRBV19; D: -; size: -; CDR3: CASVGGLGYEQYF; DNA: TGTGCCTCCGTGGGGGGCCTGGGCTACGAGCAGTACTTC
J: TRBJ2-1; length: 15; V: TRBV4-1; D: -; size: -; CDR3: CASSQTGLPLNEQFF; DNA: TGCGCCAGCAGCCAGACTGGGCTGCCCCTCAATGAGCAGTTCTTC
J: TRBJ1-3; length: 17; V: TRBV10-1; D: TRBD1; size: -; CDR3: CASSEATGVLAGNTIYF; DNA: TGCGCCAGCAGTGAGGCCACAGGGGTTCTAGCTGGAAACACCATATATTTT
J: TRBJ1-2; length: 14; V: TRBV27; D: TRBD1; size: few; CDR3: CASSPGQGYYGYTF; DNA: TGTGCCAGCAGCCCGGGACAGGGGTACTATGGCTACACCTTC
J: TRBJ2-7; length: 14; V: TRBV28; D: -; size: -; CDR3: CASSPSLVIREQYF; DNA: TGTGCCAGCAGTCCCTCACTCGTTATTCGGGAGCAGTACTTC
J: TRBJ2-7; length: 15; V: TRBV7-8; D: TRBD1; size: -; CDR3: CASSPRPGQGKEQYF; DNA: TGTGCCAGCAGCCCTCGACCGGGACAGGGGAAGGAGCAGTACTTC
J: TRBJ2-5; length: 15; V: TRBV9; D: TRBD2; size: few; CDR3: CASSAELAGEETQYF; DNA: TGTGCCAGCAGCGCCGAACTAGCGGGAGAGGAGACCCAGTACTTC
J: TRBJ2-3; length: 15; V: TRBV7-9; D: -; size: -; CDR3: CASSFSGEGTDTQYF; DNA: TGTGCCAGCAGCTTTAGCGGCGAGGGCACAGATACGCAGTATTTT
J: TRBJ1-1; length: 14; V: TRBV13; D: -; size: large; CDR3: CASSLAAGNTEAFF; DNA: TGTGCCAGCAGCTTAGCAGCAGGGAACACTGAAGCTTTCTTT
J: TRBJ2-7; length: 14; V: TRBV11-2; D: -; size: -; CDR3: CASSLNPGTIEQYF; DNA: TGTGCCAGCAGCCTAAACCCGGGGACCATCGAGCAGTACTTC
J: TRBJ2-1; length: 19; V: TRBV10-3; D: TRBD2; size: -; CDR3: CAIRSTGTRHKSSYNEQFF; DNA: TGTGCCATCAGATCAACCGGGACTAGACACAAGTCCTCCTACAATGAGCAGTTCTTC
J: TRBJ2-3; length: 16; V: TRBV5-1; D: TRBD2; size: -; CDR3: CASSLAASGRTDTQYF; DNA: TGCGCCAGCAGCTTGGCGGCTAGCGGACGCACAGATACGCAGTATTTT
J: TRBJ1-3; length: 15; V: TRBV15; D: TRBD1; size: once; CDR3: CATSRAQGVGNTIYF; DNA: TGTGCCACCAGCAGGGCCCAGGGGGTGGGAAACACCATATATTTT
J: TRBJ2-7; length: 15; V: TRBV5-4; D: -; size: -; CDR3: CASSTGPGGPHEQYF; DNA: TGTGCCAGCAGCACGGGACCAGGAGGACCCCACGAGCAGTACTTC
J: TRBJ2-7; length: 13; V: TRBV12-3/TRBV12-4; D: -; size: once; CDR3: CASSLSATYEQYF; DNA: TGTGCCAGCAGTTTAAGTGCCACCTACGAGCAGTACTTC
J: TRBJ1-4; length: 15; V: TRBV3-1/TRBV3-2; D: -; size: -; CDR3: CASSLRTGFNEKLFF; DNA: TGTGCCAGCAGCCTCCGGACGGGATTTAATGAAAAACTGTTTTTT
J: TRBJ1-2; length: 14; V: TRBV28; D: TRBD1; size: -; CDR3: CASSRDRMNYGYTF; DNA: TGTGCCAGCAGTCGGGACAGGATGAACTATGGCTACACCTTC
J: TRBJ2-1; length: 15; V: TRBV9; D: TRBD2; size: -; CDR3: CASSVGAGDYNEQFF; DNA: TGTGCCAGCAGCGTAGGAGCGGGAGATTACAATGAGCAGTTCTTC
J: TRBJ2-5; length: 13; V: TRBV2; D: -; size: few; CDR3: CASSGWIQETQYF; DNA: TGTGCCAGCAGTGGCTGGATCCAAGAGACCCAGTACTTC
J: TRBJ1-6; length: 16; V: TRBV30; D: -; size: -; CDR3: CAWSVRGELNNSPLHF; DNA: TGTGCCTGGAGTGTACGAGGAGAACTTAATAATTCACCCCTCCACTTT
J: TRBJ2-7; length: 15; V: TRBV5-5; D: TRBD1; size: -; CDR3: CASSFDRGDMYEQYF; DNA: TGTGCCAGCAGCTTTGACAGGGGCGATATGTACGAGCAGTACTTC
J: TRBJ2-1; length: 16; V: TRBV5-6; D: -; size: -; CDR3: CASSFVPQASYNEQFF; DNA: TGTGCCAGCAGCTTCGTCCCACAGGCCTCCTACAATGAGCAGTTCTTC
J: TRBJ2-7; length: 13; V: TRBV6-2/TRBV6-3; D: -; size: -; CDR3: CASSYLGPYEQYF; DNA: TGTGCCAGCAGTTACCTAGGTCCCTACGAGCAGTACTTC
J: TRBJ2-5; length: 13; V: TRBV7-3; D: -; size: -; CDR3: CASSPNRGETQYF; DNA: TGTGCCAGCAGCCCGAATCGGGGGGAGACCCAGTACTTC
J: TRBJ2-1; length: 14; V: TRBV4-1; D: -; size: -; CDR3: CASSPRGRVHEQFF; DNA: TGCGCCAGCAGCCCGAGGGGGAGAGTACATGAGCAGTTCTTC
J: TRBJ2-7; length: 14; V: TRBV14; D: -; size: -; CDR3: CASSQDFAGYEQYF; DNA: TGTGCCAGCAGCCAAGATTTTGCGGGTTACGAGCAGTACTTC
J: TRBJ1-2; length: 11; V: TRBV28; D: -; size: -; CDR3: CASSPAYGYTF; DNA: TGTGCCAGCAGTCCGGCATATGGCTACACCTTC
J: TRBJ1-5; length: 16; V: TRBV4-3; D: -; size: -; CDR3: CASSQDWGRFNQPQHF; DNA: TGCGCCAGCAGCCAAGATTGGGGACGGTTCAATCAGCCCCAGCATTTT
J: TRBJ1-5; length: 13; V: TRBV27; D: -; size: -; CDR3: CASGANSNQPQHF; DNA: TGTGCCAGCGGAGCCAATAGCAATCAGCCCCAGCATTTT
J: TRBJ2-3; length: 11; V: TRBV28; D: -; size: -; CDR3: CASTKLDTQYF; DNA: TGTGCCAGCACGAAACTAGATACGCAGTATTTT
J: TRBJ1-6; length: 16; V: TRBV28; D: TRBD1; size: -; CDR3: CASSLDRGSYNSPLHF; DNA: TGTGCCAGCAGCCTAGACAGGGGATCCTATAATTCACCCCTCCACTTT
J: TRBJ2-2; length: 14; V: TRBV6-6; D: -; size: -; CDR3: CASSSGLALGELFF; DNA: TGTGCCAGCAGTTCCGGACTGGCTCTCGGGGAGCTGTTTTTT
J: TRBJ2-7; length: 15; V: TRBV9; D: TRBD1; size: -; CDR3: CASSIRDSQNYEQYF; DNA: TGTGCCAGCAGCATACGGGACAGCCAAAACTACGAGCAGTACTTC
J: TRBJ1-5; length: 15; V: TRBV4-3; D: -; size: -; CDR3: CASSQDWGGNQPQHF; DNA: TGCGCCAGCAGCCAAGATTGGGGGGGCAATCAGCCCCAGCATTTT